This T cell receptor beta chain was captured in a study of blood T cell repertoires in COVID-19. At the level of the study: Spain, Italy and the United States supplied samples that represented acute and convalescent COVID-19. Sources were T cells, B-cell-depleted T cells, or PBMCs; the material itself was cDNA or gDNA.

Germline CDR1 reads SEHNR; CDR2 reads FQNEAQ (reference sequence). The J segment lost 7 bases and the V segment lost 1 base, leaving 5 bases of the junction unmatched. The CDR3 covers 14 residues. Libraries were prepared by immunoSEQ multiplex PCR; TCRdb keeps only in-frame clonotypes and omits some of them. This sample has 150,000 or so clones; roughly 84% occur once, and the top ten carry approximately 9.4%. This TCR was recovered from a woman aged 45-60 years with acute or convalescent COVID-19. V is TRBV7-9 and J is TRBJ1-1; 8 bases match TRBD1. Sequencing used peripheral blood. CDR3 DNA: TGTGCCAGCAGCTTAGGGGACAGGACCGATGAAGCTTTCTTT. Its translation: CASSLGDRTDEAFF. Combining the CDR3 with reference TRBV7-9 and TRBJ1-1 gives the whole variable domain DTGVSQNPRHKITKRGQNVTFRCDPISEHNRLYWYRQTLGQGPEFLTYFQNEAQLEKSRLLSDRFSAERPKGSFSTLEIQRTEQGDSAMYLCASSLGDRTDEAFFGQGTRLTVV.